This record looks at one T cell receptor beta chain sequence and its context. This clonotype has a handful of counts. Its antigen remains undetermined. No much larger clone exists at a distance of one base, and base qualities are not known. Looking up the germline V gene yields CDR1 SGHVS and CDR2 FQNEAQ. V and J are truncated by 8 bases and 3 bases respectively, leaving an intervening sequence of 19 bases. There are 15 amino acids in the CDR3, from cysteine to phenylalanine inclusive. This entry keeps only the CDR3 DNA: 45 bases, framed from base 1. The data derive from a study of T-cell reconstitution after alpha-beta-depleted transplantation in children listed by TCRdb under 2016. Regarding the complete study: Using TCR repertoire profiling, the study quantitatively followed how T-cell immune reconstitution unfolded in children after TCRalphabeta/CD19-depleted allogeneic hematopoietic cell transplantation.

Preparation of the library involved PCR. The run used an Illumina HiSeq 2500. TCR library preparation used molecular barcoding, with unique molecular identifiers applied to normalize quantification of the TCRbeta repertoire. TCRdb reprocessed the public reads (quality trimming at Q25 with fastp, clone calling with MiXCR) and kept in-frame beta chains. Each entry is one CDR3 protein sequence, shown with its most common DNA and genes. The table for this sample lists roughly 590,000 distinct CDR3 sequences; around 17% of them were counted only once. The ten biggest clones cover 1.1% of the sample. The chain couples TRBV7-8 to TRBJ2-5; TRBD2 is a possible D gene, resting on 5 matching bases. The TCR sequence derives from a human donor who donated a stem cell graft to a child with acute myeloid leukemia. Specimen: PBMCs from the stem cell graft donor, collected from the stem cell graft. The nucleotide sequence reads TGTGCCAGCCACACGGAGGTTGGTGGTGAAGAGACCCAGTACTTC. The translation is CASHTEVGGEETQYF. The variable domain in full, with residues beyond the CDR3 obtained from the reference TRBV7-8 and TRBJ2-5 genes, is GAGVSQSPRYKVAKRGQDVALRCDPISGHVSLFWYQQALGQGPEFLTYFQNEAQLDKSGLPSDRFFAERPEGSVSTLKIQRTQQEDSAVYLCASHTEVGGEETQYFGPGTRLLVL.